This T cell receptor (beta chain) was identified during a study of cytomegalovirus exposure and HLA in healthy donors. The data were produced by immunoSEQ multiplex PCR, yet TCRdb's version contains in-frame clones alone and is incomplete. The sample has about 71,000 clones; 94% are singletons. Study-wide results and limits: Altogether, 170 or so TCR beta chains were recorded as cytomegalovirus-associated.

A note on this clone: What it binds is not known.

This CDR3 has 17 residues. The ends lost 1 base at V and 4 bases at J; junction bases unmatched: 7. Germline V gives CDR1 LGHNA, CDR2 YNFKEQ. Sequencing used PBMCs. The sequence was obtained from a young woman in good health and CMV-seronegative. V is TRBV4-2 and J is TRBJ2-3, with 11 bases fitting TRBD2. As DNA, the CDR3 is TGTGCCAGCAGCCAAGGCCTAGCGGGGGGCGGGGCAGATACGCAGTATTTT. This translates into CASSQGLAGGGADTQYF.